This TCR beta chain was sequenced in a study of CD8 T cells in Susac syndrome. TCR beta from blood CD8+ and CD4+ T cells was sequenced. An input of roughly 0.5 to 1 ug of RNA was subjected to reverse transcription using random hexamers. Using its own MiXCR run on the immunoSEQ multiplex PCR reads, TCRdb lists one record per CDR3 protein. Of 180,000 or so distinct CDR3 sequences in the sample, over 85% were seen once. Unmatched junction bases numbered 11, after V lost 2 bases and J lost 5 bases. The length of the CDR3 is 16 residues. This TCR derives from a human donor in good health. Material: CD4+ T cells from PBMCs. The rearrangement joins TRBV23-1 to TRBJ1-2, with 7 bases aligning to TRBD1. TRBV23-1 qualifies as an ORF whose function is uncertain. Here the CDR3 DNA reads TGCGCCAGCAGTCAACGGGACAGCCCTTCACAGTATGGCTACACCTTC. Protein sequence: CASSQRDSPSQYGYTF.